This TCR beta chain comes out of a study of cytomegalovirus exposure and HLA in healthy donors (dated by TCRdb to 2015 to 2018). For the wider study: In an earlier analysis of roughly 500 of the donors, approximately 300 Gb of sequence data and approximately 100 million unique TCR beta sequences from roughly 180 million T cells were reported. An early release that covered approximately 600 HLA-typed donors contained 250 to 350 gigabases of sequencing data and tens of millions of unique TCR sequences. Among the roughly 400 genotyped donors, approximately 77% belonged to the genetic ancestry cluster associated with self-reported Caucasian donors. The study was designed to test whether signatures of past pathogen exposure could be identified by cataloging public T cell receptors. The study used immunosequencing to profile the T cell repertoires of 670 or so subjects and linked those repertoires to cytomegalovirus serostatus. In addition to the first cohort of roughly 700 subjects, a separate validation cohort of approximately 130 different subjects was used. High-throughput TCR immunosequencing, statistical association of individual TCRs with disease status, and machine learning were combined to predict cytomegalovirus infection status. A later analysis re-examined previously published TCR beta repertoires from roughly 650 donors and added high-resolution HLA genotyping to investigate patterns of TCR occurrence. Rather than using new phenotypic data, the later analysis identified candidate immune exposures from TCR beta sequences and from how often those sequences occurred across donors. To decide whether each TCR beta V gene segment behaved as functional or pseudogenic, an earlier analysis of 587 of the donors relied on high-throughput TCR beta sequencing. Donor age, sex, ethnicity and CMV serostatus were compiled alongside the repertoire data. In a later genetic analysis, genome-wide SNP genotypes for about three fifths of the roughly 670 donors were used, and that subset was treated as a discovery cohort. Every discovery cohort repertoire had been produced on one sequencing platform. HLA typing included class I and class II loci at four-digit resolution. The number of donors typed differed by locus, with roughly 629-640 for A, B, C, DRB1 and DQB1, around 500 for DQA1, approximately 570 for DPA1, and 400 to 490 for DPB1. About five DR-DQ haplotypes were handled as single units for association and clustering, since linkage in the cohort was strong. On average, 235,054 unique TCR beta nucleotide sequences were sequenced per donor among some 420 genotyped donors of the cohort, with 15% to 20% of those sequences being non-productive. Overall study results and their limits: Broadly in line with IMGT annotations, most TCR beta V segments showed up in productive rearrangements about 87% or about 30% of the time in an earlier analysis of approximately 600 of the donors. According to a later genetic analysis, donors in an Asian-associated ancestry cluster had fewer N-insertions in productive TCRs than the roughly 670-donor mean. In a later analysis, several top co-occurrence clusters were reported to appear linked to parvovirus B19, influenza, CMV and Epstein-Barr virus. Because the 87-base-pair reads could not distinguish some IMGT-functional V segments, including TRBV6-2 and TRBV6-3, those segments were excluded. A further reported finding was that TCR beta sequences accurately predicted the HLA-A and HLA-B alleles for most subjects in the first cohort. Assigning TCR associations to individual alleles was difficult when HLA alleles, especially DR and DQ, strongly co-occurred. Roughly uniform sequencing depth across donors was assumed in presence/absence analyses, although this assumption may not hold. The only immune exposure information available for the cohort was CMV serostatus. Most TCR sequences were observed very rarely across donors, whereas some public TCRs were present in many individuals. In a later analysis, HLA-associated TCR beta chains were found to be more clonally expanded and to have lower generation probabilities than equally common non-associated chains. In this cohort, only TCR beta chains were sequenced, and detectable features were limited by the absence of alpha or paired-chain data. A group of highly shared sequence variants was considered likely to be a technical artifact of the sequencing pipeline. The study listed 164 TCR beta chains as associated with cytomegalovirus. Cytomegalovirus status was reported to be diagnosed by the classifier with high specificity and sensitivity in both the original and validation cohorts. A few of the identified cytomegalovirus-associated TCR beta chains were confirmed in vitro to be specific for cytomegalovirus antigens. The earlier analysis of almost 600 of the donors excluded over 15 rarely observed V segments, including chromosome 9 orphons, because counts were too low. In a later analysis, the rate of TCR association differed among HLA loci, with DRB1 alleles having the most associated TCRs and HLA-C alleles having the fewest. Because HLA typing was missing for some donors at each locus, association tests included only the typed subset. In a later analysis, most CMV-associated TCR beta chains were found to appear HLA-restricted, with HLA associations seemingly driven largely by CMV exposure. A later analysis associated around 16,000 TCR beta sequences with specific HLA alleles at a false discovery rate of 0.05. The authors suggested that the approach could potentially be generalized to other disease states and immunological phenotypes. An association between a missense DCLRE1C variant and V-gene and J-gene trimming of TCR beta chains was found in a later genetic analysis and replicated in an independent cohort. Linkage disequilibrium might explain the correlated functional status among segregating V segments, but an unknown experimental factor could not be excluded.

Preparation of the library involved the immunoSEQ multiplex PCR assay. A mixture of 60 forward primers for TCR Vbeta segments and 13 reverse primers for TCR Jbeta segments was used in the multiplex PCR. Amplification of the CDR3 region of rearranged TCR beta genes was performed with a multiplex PCR assay on genomic DNA. Amplified TCR beta libraries were sequenced as 87-base-pair reads on the Illumina HiSeq System. For the original study's pipeline: A later analysis counted tens of millions of unique TCR beta chains across the 666 repertoires, and some 11 million of these chains were shared by at least two donors. Raw reads were error-corrected and collapsed into unique sequences with a nearest-neighbor algorithm that merged closely related sequences to remove PCR and sequencing errors. CDR3 sequences were aligned to IMGT reference sequences to assign V, D and J gene segments. For a sequence to be retained, at least a six-nucleotide match to both a V gene segment and a J gene segment was required. Rearrangements were classified as productive when the CDR3 lacked stop codons and remained in frame with V and J, and all other rearrangements were classified as non-productive. Following IMGT convention, CDR3 was defined as the stretch from the second conserved V-encoded cysteine up to the conserved J-encoded phenylalanine. In an earlier analysis of approximately 590 of the donors, sequences lacking an unambiguous match to a single V gene segment were excluded. An earlier analysis of roughly 590 of the donors called V segments functional above 56.7% productive rearrangements and segregating when the between-donor standard deviation exceeded 5%. A statistical classification framework was developed to diagnose cytomegalovirus status using the catalog of TCR beta chain sequences. In a later analysis, TCR nucleotide sequences were compared against IMGT/GENE-DB human TR gene sequences so that V and J genes could be assigned. The TCRdist pipeline was used in a later analysis to assign CDR3 sequences and most-parsimonious VDJ recombination scenarios. In a later analysis, every TCR beta chain was defined by the combination of its CDR3 amino acid sequence and its V-gene family, and reads without a unique V-gene family were dropped. To address suspected cross-contamination and a sequencing artifact, a later analysis removed a few hundred highly shared, low-generation-probability nucleotide sequences. In a later analysis, a clonal expansion index for each public chain was calculated from normalized within-repertoire ranks of inferred template counts. Generation probabilities in a later analysis came from a VDJ recombination model fitted to out-of-frame rearrangements, and those results were checked against IGoR. Hypergeometric tests were used in a later analysis to score TCR-TCR, TCR-HLA and TCR-CMV co-occurrence, with a repertoire-size bias correction applied to the TCR pairs. False discovery rates were estimated in a later analysis by permuting HLA or CMV assignments 20 times. A later analysis grouped co-occurring TCRs with DBSCAN, adding TCRdist sequence similarity when clustering within HLA-allele-positive subsets. For co-occurrence clustering, repertoires with fewer than 30,000 or more than 120,000 public chains were excluded, along with five repertoires with anomalous nucleotide sharing. What TCRdb holds here is the immuneACCESS table cut down to in-frame rearrangements. Part of the clones is not present; checked against another copy, under half of the missing clones reflect an unresolved V gene, and the others are unexplained. V, J and clone size derive from that table, while D and trimming were established from the DNA sequence. The sample table shows 150,000 to 200,000 clones, and around 82% are seen once. About 2.5% of the sample belongs to the ten largest clones.

This clone was counted between two and nine times. Its antigen remains undetermined. No base-level quality is on record; no much larger clone is a single base apart. The CDR3, cysteine through phenylalanine, is 17 amino acids long. Of all the DNA, just the CDR3 is kept, 51 bases in frame from base 1. Based on the germline V gene, the CDR1 and CDR2 sequences are MGHRA and YSYEKL. Clipping removes 1 base from V and 3 bases from J, with 8 as the unmatched junction base count. The cohort consisted of 600 to 750 healthy bone marrow donors. All cohort members were sampled while nominally healthy, although unrecorded immune exposures were likely present. The donor was CMV seropositive and was included in the group of 250 to 300 seropositive cohort members. A peripheral blood sample was provided by each donor, and peripheral blood mononuclear cells were used for TCR beta sequencing. Genomic DNA extraction from the blood cell samples was performed with the Qiagen DNeasy Blood Extraction Kit.

The sequenced sample consisted of PBMCs. The V and J genes are TRBV4-1 and TRBJ2-7; 11 central nucleotides agree with TRBD2. This sequence was found in a woman in her twenties or thirties in good health and CMV-seropositive. The CDR3 corresponds to CASSQVILAGVHYEQYF. The DNA reads TGCGCCAGCAGCCAAGTGATACTAGCGGGGGTACACTACGAGCAGTACTTC.